The 18 T cell receptor beta chains in this list originate from one sample, sequenced in a study of shared clonotypes between healthy human individuals. Clones were read by immunoSEQ multiplex PCR, and TCRdb kept only the in-frame ones, dropping some. The table shows 550,000 to 700,000 clones, with around three quarters occurring only once. Input material: memory CD4+ T cells sorted from blood. As for subset: CD45RA-negative fraction. The receptor set was obtained from a woman in her twenties or thirties in good health.

The V gene is TRBV28, the J gene TRBJ1-2; tentative D call: TRBD1 (6 bases). The ends were cut back, 8 bases at V and 4 bases at J, with 17 bases in the middle. Germline V gene lookup returns CDR1 MDHEN and CDR2 SYDVKM. The CDR3 consists of 14 residues. This CDR3 is CASAGGPQLYGYTF. CDR3 nucleotide sequence: TGTGCCAGCGCGGGGGGGCCTCAACTCTATGGCTACACCTTC.

This clone was observed a few times. V gene TRBV19 combines with J gene TRBJ1-5, with a tentative D call TRBD1 (6 bases). CDR1 and CDR2 (germline): LNHDA, SQIVND (reference sequence). Trimming left V 7 bases short and J 6 bases short, with 22 bases between. This CDR3 contains 16 residues. As DNA, the CDR3 is TGTGCCAGTAACGGCAGGGGTTCGTATGGGACTCAGCCCCAGCATTTT. Translation: CASNGRGSYGTQPQHF.

V gene TRBV2 combines with J gene TRBJ2-5, with D unclear. Germline V gene data show CDR1 as SNHLY and CDR2 as FYNNEI. CDR3 length equals 13 residues. V was shortened by 8 bases and J by 1 base, with 11 bases between the two germline ends. CDR3 protein: CASVRRGQETQYF. The CDR3 DNA reads as TGTGCCAGCGTCCGACGCGGCCAAGAGACCCAGTACTTC.

The V and J genes are TRBV19 and TRBJ1-2; D unclear. Germline CDR1 and CDR2: LNHDA and SQIVND (reference sequence). The V end was cut by 6 bases, the J end by 4 bases, with 18 bases between. CDR3 length: 15 residues. The CDR3 DNA reads TGTGCCAGTAGCCCCCCGGGCACCGGCAGCTATGGCTACACCTTC. This encodes CASSPPGTGSYGYTF.

In DNA, the CDR3 is TGCAGCGTTGAAGATCGGGGGACAGGGAGTGGCTACACCTTC. Translating gives CSVEDRGTGSGYTF. The chain couples TRBV29-1 to TRBJ1-2, with 9 bases fitting TRBD1. Trimming took 0 bases from V and 7 from J; bases not matched to a gene: 6. CDR1 is SQVTM and CDR2 is ANQGSEA in the germline V gene. This CDR3 has 14 residues. Drawing the rest from reference TRBV29-1 and TRBJ1-2, the complete variable domain is SAVISQKPSRDICQRGTSLTIQCQVDSQVTMMFWYRQQPGQSLTLIATANQGSEATYESGFVIDKFPISRPNLTFSTLTVSNMSPEDSSIYLCSVEDRGTGSGYTFGSGTRLTVV.

The V gene is TRBV7-3, the J gene TRBJ2-7; 7 bases match TRBD2. CDR3 length equals 13 residues. The germline gives CDR1 SGHTA, CDR2 FQGTGA. Trimming at V came to 5 bases and at J to 3 bases, leaving 4 bases not matched to a gene. The CDR3 sequence is CASSPPGGYEQYF. The CDR3 coding sequence is TGTGCCAGCAGCCCCCCGGGGGGCTACGAGCAGTACTTC.

The chain is built from TRBV19 and TRBJ2-3; D perhaps matches TRBD2 (5 bases). Trimming removed 5 bases at V and 2 bases at J, with 20 bases between. The germline CDR1 and CDR2 sequences are LNHDA and SQIVND (reference sequence). This CDR3 comprises 17 residues. DNA for the CDR3: TGTGCCAGTAGTCCCCCGAGAAGCGGTCTTATCACAGATACGCAGTATTTT. Translating gives CASSPPRSGLITDTQYF.

The chain links TRBV5-1 to TRBJ2-1; 10 nucleotides align to TRBD2. The CDR3 is 15 residues long. The germline CDR1 and CDR2 sequences are SGHRS and YFSETQ. Trimming took 4 bases from V and 4 from J; bases not matched to a gene: 5. CDR3 protein: CASSATTSGYNEQFF. The CDR3 coding sequence is TGCGCCAGCAGCGCCACGACTAGCGGGTACAATGAGCAGTTCTTC.

This chain's CDR3 is CASSSGGISTEAFF. The CDR3 region has the DNA TGTGCCAGCAGTTCAGGGGGGATAAGCACTGAAGCTTTCTTT. The chain couples TRBV28 to TRBJ1-1; 7 bases map to TRBD1. Germline CDR1 MDHEN, CDR2 SYDVKM. This CDR3 has 14 amino acids. V shed 4 bases, J shed 4 bases, and the junction held 6 bases outside the gene matches.

This chain joins TRBV7-9 and TRBJ1-2; 7 positions match TRBD1. Germline-derived CDR1 and CDR2 are SEHNR and FQNEAQ (reference sequence). This CDR3 is 13 amino acids long. Germline trimming cut 8 bases from V and 3 bases from J; bases unmatched to any gene: 6. CDR3 DNA: TGTGCCAGCGGTCGAACAGGGGACTATGGCTACACCTTC. This sequence encodes CASGRTGDYGYTF.

This clone turned up a few times. This chain uses TRBV5-1 with TRBJ2-6; TRBD2 matches at 10 bases. CDR1 and CDR2 from the germline V gene are SGHRS and YFSETQ. The trim removed 4 bases at V and 0 bases at J, leaving 7 bases unmatched. This CDR3 has 18 residues. CDR3 coding DNA: TGCGCCAGCAGCGAAAGGACTAGCGGCAGCTCTGGGGCCAACGTCCTGACTTTC. Its translation: CASSERTSGSSGANVLTF.

V is TRBV10-1 and J is TRBJ2-1; D possibly corresponds to TRBD2 (5 bases). This CDR3 spans 15 amino acids. Trimming shortened V by 5 bases and J by 5 bases, and 16 bases separated the two germline ends. Per germline, CDR1 WNHNN and CDR2 SYGVQD (reference sequence). CDR3 nucleotide sequence: TGCGCCAGCAGTTCGAGCGGTTACAATAACAATGAGCAGTTCTTC. It codes for CASSSSGYNNNEQFF.

V and J are TRBV6-5 and TRBJ1-4; D is possibly TRBD1 (6 bases). The ends were cut back, 0 bases at V and 7 bases at J, with 15 bases in the middle. Germline assignment: CDR1 MNHEY and CDR2 SVGAGI. There are 16 residues in the CDR3. The CDR3 sequence is CASSYSPSQGREKLFF. CDR3 sequence (DNA): TGTGCCAGCAGTTACTCGCCTTCACAGGGCCGTGAAAAACTGTTTTTT.

The chain joins TRBV27 to TRBJ2-1; D possibly matches TRBD1 or TRBD2 (5 bases each). CDR1 MNHEY and CDR2 SMNVEV come from the germline V gene (reference sequence). The CDR3 spans 17 residues. The ends were cut back, 5 bases at V and 0 bases at J, with 17 bases in the middle. CDR3 region: CASSPHRGDPSYNEQFF. The CDR3 DNA follows: TGTGCCAGCAGTCCCCACCGAGGGGATCCCTCCTACAATGAGCAGTTCTTC.

This chain connects TRBV5-4 to TRBJ1-5; possible D gene TRBD1, 5 bases. Germline loops: CDR1 SGHNT, CDR2 YYREEE (reference sequence). V was shortened by 0 bases and J by 7 bases, with 14 bases between the two germline ends. The CDR3 runs to 15 residues. The CDR3, as DNA: TGTGCCAGCAGCTTGGACAGCGGGACGGGGCAGCCCCAGCATTTT. Translated, it gives CASSLDSGTGQPQHF. Together with reference TRBV5-4 and TRBJ1-5, the CDR3 gives the full variable domain: ETGVTQSPTHLIKTRGQQVTLRCSSQSGHNTVSWYQQALGQGPQFIFQYYREEENGRGNFPPRFSGLQFPNYSSELNVNALELDDSALYLCASSLDSGTGQPQHFGDGTRLSIL.

The V call is TRBV6-1, the J call TRBJ2-2; D gene uncertain. The germline V gene encodes CDR1 MNHNS and CDR2 SASEGT. This CDR3 has 13 residues. The V gene lost 6 bases and the J gene lost 1 base, with 6 bases spanning the gap. The CDR3 DNA reads as TGTGCCAGCAGAATGGGGAACACCGGGGAGCTGTTTTTT. Translating gives CASRMGNTGELFF.

The chain links TRBV15 to TRBJ1-5; no clear D. In germline, CDR1 is LNHNV, CDR2 YYDKDF (reference sequence). V was clipped by 8 bases and J by 2 bases, with 16 bases between them. CDR3 size: 15 residues. CDR3 region: CATQLGRGGNQPQHF. CDR3 DNA sequence: TGTGCCACCCAACTGGGCCGAGGCGGCAATCAGCCCCAGCATTTT.

The J gene is TRBJ2-1, the V gene TRBV19, with D perhaps given as TRBD1 or TRBD2 (5 bases each). Trimming pared 6 bases from V and 6 bases from J, leaving 15 bases between. Germline V CDR1 and CDR2: LNHDA, SQIVND (reference sequence). The CDR3 is 14 amino acids. The DNA of the CDR3 is TGTGCCAGTAGGAACCTGCCGAGGGGCAATGAGCAGTTCTTC. It codes for CASRNLPRGNEQFF. Drawing the rest from reference TRBV19 and TRBJ2-1, the complete variable domain is DGGITQSPKYLFRKEGQNVTLSCEQNLNHDAMYWYRQDPGQGLRLIYYSQIVNDFQKGDIAEGYSVSREKKESFPLTVTSAQKNPTAFYLCASRNLPRGNEQFFGPGTRLTVL.